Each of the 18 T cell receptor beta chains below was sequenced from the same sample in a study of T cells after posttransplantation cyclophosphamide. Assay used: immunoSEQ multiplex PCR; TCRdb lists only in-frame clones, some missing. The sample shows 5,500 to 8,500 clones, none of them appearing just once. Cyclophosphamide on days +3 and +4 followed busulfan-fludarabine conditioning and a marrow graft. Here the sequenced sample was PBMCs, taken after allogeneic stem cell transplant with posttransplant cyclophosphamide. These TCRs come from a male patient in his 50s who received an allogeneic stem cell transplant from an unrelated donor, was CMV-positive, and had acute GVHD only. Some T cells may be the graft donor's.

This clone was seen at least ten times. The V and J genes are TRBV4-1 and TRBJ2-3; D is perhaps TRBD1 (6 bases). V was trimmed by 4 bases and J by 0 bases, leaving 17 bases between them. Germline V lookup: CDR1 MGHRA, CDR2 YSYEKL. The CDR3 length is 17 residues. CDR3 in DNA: TGCGCCAGCAGCCGATTACAGGGACGCTCTAGCACAGATACGCAGTATTTT. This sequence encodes CASSRLQGRSSTDTQYF.

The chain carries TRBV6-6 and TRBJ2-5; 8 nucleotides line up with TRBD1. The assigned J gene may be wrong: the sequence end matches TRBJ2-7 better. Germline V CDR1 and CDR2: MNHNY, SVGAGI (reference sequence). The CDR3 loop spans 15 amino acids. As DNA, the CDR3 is TGTGCCAGCAGTTACGTTCAGGGGGCCGACTACGAGCAGTACTTC. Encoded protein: CASSYVQGADYEQYF.

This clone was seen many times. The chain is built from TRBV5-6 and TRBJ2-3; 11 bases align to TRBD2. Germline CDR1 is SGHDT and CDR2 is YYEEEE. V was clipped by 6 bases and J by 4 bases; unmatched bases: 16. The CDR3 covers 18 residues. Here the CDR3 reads CASTQTPWRLAGSDTQYF. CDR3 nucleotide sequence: TGTGCCAGCACTCAAACACCCTGGAGACTAGCGGGATCAGATACGCAGTATTTT. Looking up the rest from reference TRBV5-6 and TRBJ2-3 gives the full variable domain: DAGVTQSPTHLIKTRGQQVTLRCSPKSGHDTVSWYQQALGQGPQFIFQYYEEEERQRGNFPDRFSGHQFPNYSSELNVNALLLGDSALYLCASTQTPWRLAGSDTQYFGPGTRLTVL.

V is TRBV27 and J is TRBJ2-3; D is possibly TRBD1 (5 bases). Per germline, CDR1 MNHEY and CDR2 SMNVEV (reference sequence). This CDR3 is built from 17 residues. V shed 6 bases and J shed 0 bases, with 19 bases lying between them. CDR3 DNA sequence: TGTGCCAGCAGCAAACATGGGGCCGGCCGGAGCACAGATACGCAGTATTTT. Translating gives CASSKHGAGRSTDTQYF.

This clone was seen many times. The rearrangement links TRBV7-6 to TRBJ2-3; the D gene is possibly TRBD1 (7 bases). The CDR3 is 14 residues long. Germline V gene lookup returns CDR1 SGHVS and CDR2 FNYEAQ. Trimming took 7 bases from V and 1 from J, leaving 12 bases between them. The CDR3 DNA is TGTGCCAGCACCCAGGGGGGAGGCACAGATACGCAGTATTTT. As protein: CASTQGGGTDTQYF.

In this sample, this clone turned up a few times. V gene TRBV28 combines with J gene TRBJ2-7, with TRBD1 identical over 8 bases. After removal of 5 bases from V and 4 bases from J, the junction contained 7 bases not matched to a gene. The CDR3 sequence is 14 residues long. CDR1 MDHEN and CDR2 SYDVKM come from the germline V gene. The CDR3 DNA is TGTGCCAGCAGTCAAGGACAGGGCTGGTACGAGCAGTACTTC. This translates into CASSQGQGWYEQYF.

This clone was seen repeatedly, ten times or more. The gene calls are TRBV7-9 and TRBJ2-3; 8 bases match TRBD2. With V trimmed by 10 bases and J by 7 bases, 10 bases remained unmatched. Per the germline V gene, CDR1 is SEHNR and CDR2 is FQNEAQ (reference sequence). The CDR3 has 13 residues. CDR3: CATGRGGTHTQYF. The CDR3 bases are TGTGCCACCGGGAGGGGGGGGACGCATACGCAGTATTTT.

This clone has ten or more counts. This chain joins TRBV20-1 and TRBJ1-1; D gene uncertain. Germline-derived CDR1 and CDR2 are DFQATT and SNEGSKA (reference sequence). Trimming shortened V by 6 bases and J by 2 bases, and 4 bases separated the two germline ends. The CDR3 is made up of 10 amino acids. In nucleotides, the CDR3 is TGCAGTGCCCCAAACACTGAAGCTTTCTTT. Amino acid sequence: CSAPNTEAFF.

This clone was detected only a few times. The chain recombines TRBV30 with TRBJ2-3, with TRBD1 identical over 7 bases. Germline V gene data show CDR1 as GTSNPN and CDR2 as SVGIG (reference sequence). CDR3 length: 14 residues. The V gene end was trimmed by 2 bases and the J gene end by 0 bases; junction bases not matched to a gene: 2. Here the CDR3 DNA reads TGTGCCTGGAGTACAGGGGACAGCACAGATACGCAGTATTTT. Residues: CAWSTGDSTDTQYF. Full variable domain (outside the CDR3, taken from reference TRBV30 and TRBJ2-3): SQTIHQWPATLVQPVGSPLSLECTVEGTSNPNLYWYRQAAGRGLQLLFYSVGIGQISSEVPQNLSASRPQDRQFILSSKKLLLSDSGFYLCAWSTGDSTDTQYFGPGTRLTVL.

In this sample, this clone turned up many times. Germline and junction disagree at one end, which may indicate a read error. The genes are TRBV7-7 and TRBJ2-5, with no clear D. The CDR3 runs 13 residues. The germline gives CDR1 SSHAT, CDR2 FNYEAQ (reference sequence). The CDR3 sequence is CASSLAMQETQYF. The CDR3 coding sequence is TGTGCTAGCAGCTTAGCTATGCAAGAGACCCAGTACTTC.

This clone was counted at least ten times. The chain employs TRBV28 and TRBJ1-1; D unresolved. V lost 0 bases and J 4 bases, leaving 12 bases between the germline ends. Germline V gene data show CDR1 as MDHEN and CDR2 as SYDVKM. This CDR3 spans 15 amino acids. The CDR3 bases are TGTGCCAGCAGTTTATGGGACTCCTTGGGCACTGAAGCTTTCTTT. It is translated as CASSLWDSLGTEAFF.

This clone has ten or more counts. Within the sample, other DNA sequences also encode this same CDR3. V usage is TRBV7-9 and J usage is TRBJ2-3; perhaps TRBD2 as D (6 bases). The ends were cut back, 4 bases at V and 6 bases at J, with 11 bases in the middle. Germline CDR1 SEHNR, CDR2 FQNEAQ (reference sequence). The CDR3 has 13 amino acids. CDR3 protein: CASSSGVGDTQYF. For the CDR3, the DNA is TGTGCCAGCAGCTCGGGAGTTGGGGATACGCAGTATTTT. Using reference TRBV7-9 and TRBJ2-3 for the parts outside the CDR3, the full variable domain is DTGVSQNPRHKITKRGQNVTFRCDPISEHNRLYWYRQTLGQGPEFLTYFQNEAQLEKSRLLSDRFSAERPKGSFSTLEIQRTEQGDSAMYLCASSSGVGDTQYFGPGTRLTVL.

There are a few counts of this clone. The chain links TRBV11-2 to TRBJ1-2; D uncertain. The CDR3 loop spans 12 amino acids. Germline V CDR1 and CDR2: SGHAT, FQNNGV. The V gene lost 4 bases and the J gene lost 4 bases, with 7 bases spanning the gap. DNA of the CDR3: TGTGCCAGCAGCTCCTCCGTCTATGGCTACACCTTC. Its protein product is CASSSSVYGYTF.

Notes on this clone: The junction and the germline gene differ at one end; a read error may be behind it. In nucleotides, the CDR3 is TGTGCCAGCTCGCAAGAACAGGGGTCTTCCAACGAGCGGTACTTC. Its translation is CASSQEQGSSNERYF. The chain links TRBV18 to TRBJ2-7, with 7 bases lining up with TRBD1. The CDR3 has 15 amino acids. Germline loops: CDR1 KGHSH, CDR2 LQKENI.

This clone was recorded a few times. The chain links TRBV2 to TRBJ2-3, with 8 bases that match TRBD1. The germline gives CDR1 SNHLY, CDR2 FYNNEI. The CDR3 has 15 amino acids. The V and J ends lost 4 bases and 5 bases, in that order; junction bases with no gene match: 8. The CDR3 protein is CASSVGAGGGDTQYF. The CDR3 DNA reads TGTGCCAGCAGTGTTGGGGCAGGGGGCGGAGATACGCAGTATTTT.

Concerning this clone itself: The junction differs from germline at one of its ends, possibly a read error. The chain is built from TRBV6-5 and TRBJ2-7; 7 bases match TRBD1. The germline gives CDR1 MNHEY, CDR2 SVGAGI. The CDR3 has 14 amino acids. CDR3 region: CASRRGQIPYERYF. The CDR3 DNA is TGTGCCAGCAGGAGGGGACAGATCCCCTACGAGCGGTACTTC.

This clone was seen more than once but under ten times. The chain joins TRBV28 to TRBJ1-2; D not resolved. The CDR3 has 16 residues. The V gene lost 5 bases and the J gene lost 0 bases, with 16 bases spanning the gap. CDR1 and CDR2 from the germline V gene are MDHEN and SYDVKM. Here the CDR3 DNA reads TGTGCCAGCAGTGCCGGCGAGGCCCTCGCTAACTATGGCTACACCTTC. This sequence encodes CASSAGEALANYGYTF.

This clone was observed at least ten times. This chain's CDR3 is CASSVAGAYTGELFF. Here the CDR3 DNA reads TGTGCCAGCAGCGTGGCGGGGGCCTACACCGGGGAGCTGTTTTTT. V is TRBV9 and J is TRBJ2-2, with TRBD2 as a possible D gene (7 bases). Germline CDR1 SGDLS, CDR2 YYNGEE. V was cut by 2 bases and J by 3 bases, with 11 bases left in between. The CDR3 loop spans 15 amino acids.